The T cell receptor beta chain described here comes from a study of T cells in Graves' hyperthyroidism and ophthalmopathy. Hyperthyroidism patients were newly diagnosed, had disease duration under 2 months, and were aged 18 to 65 years. Diagnosis relied on clinical symptoms, serum thyroxine and TRAb, thyroid ultrasound and orbital computed tomography. Fresh peripheral blood, approximately 10 ml, was the source of the PBMCs. The table lists this clonotype with many counts. It was RNA transcripts that yielded the amplified TCR beta CDR3 regions. HTBI primers were the set used in a first-round RT-PCR of the TCR CDR3. MiXCR, applied by TCRdb to the multiplex PCR reads, yields one record per CDR3 protein. The sample comprises hundreds of thousands of distinct CDR3 sequences, approximately 15% of which are singletons, and roughly a tenth rests with the top ten. The CDR3 is 15 amino acids. Trimming took 6 bases from V and 2 from J, leaving 14 bases between them. Germline values: CDR1 SNHLY, CDR2 FYNNEI.

This chain connects TRBV2 to TRBJ2-1; tentatively, D is TRBD2 (6 bases). The TCR originated in a woman aged 18-35 years with Graves' hyperthyroidism. Sequencing was carried out using blood. The CDR3 DNA reads TGTGCCAGCAGGGCTAAGACTAGTACCTACAATGAGCAGTTCTTC. Its protein product is CASRAKTSTYNEQFF.